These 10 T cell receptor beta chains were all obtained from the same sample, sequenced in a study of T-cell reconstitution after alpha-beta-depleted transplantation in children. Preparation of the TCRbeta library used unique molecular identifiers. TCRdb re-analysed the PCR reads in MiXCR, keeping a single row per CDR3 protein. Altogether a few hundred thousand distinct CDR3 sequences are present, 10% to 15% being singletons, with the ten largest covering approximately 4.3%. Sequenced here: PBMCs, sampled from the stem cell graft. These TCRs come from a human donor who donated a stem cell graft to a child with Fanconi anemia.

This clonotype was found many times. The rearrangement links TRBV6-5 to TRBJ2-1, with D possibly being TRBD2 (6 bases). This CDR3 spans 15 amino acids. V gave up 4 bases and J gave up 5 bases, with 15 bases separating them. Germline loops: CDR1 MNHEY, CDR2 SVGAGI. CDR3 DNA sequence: TGTGCCAGCAGTTCCCAGGAGGGGCTCCACAATGAGCAGTTCTTC. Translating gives CASSSQEGLHNEQFF.

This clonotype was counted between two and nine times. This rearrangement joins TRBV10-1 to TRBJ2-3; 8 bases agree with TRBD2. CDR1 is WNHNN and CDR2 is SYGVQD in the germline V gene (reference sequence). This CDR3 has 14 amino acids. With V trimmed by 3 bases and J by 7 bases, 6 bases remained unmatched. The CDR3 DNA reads TGCGCCAGCAGTGACCCGGGGGGGGCGAATACGCAGTATTTT. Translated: CASSDPGGANTQYF.

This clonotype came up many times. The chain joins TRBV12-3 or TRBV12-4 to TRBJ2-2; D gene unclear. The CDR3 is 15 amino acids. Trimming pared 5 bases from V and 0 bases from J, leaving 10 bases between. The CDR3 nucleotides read TGTGCCAGCAGTCTCTGGTCCTCGAACACCGGGGAGCTGTTTTTT. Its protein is CASSLWSSNTGELFF.

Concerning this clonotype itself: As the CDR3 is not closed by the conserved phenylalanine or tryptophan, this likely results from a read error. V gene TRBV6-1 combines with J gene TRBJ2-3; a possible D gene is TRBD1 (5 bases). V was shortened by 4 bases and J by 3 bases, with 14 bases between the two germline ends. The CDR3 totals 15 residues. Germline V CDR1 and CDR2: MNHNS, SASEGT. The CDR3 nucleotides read TGTGCCAGCAGTGCGCAGGGAATTAGGACAGATACGCAGTATTGT. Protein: CASSAQGIRTDTQYC.

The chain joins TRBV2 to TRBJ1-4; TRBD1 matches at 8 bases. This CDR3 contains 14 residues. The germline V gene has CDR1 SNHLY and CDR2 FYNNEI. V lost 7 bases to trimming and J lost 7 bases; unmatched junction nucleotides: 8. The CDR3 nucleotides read TGTGCCAGCACCTACCAGGGGGCTGGTGAAAAACTGTTTTTT. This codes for CASTYQGAGEKLFF. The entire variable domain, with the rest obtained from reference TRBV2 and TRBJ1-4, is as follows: EPEVTQTPSHQVTQMGQEVILRCVPISNHLYFYWYRQILGQKVEFLVSFYNNEISEKSEIFDDQFSVERPDGSNFTLKIRSTKLEDSAMYFCASTYQGAGEKLFFGSGTQLSVL.

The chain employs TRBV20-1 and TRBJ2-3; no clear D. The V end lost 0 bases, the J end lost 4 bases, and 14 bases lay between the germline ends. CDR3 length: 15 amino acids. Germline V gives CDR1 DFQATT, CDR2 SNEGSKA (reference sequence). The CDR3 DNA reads TGCAGTGCTAGAGACTTCCAAAACCCGGCAGATACGCAGTATTTT. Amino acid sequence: CSARDFQNPADTQYF.

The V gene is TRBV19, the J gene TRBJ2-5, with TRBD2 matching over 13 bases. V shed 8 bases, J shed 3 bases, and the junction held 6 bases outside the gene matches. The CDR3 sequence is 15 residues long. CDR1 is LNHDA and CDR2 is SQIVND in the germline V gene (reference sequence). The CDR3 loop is CASARGLAGEETQYF. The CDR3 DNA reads TGTGCCAGTGCGCGCGGACTAGCGGGGGAAGAGACCCAGTACTTC.

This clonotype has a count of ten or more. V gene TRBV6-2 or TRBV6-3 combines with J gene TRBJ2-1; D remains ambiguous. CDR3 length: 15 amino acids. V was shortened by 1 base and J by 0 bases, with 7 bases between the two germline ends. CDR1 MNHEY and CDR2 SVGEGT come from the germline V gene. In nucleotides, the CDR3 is TGTGCCAGCAGTTACTACTTAAGCTCCTACAATGAGCAGTTCTTC. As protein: CASSYYLSSYNEQFF.

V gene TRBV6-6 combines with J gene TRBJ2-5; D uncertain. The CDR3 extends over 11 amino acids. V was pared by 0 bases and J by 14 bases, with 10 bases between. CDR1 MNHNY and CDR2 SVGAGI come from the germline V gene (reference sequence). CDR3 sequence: CASSYSGLVYF. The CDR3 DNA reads TGTGCCAGCAGTTACTCAGGGCTGGTTTACTTC.

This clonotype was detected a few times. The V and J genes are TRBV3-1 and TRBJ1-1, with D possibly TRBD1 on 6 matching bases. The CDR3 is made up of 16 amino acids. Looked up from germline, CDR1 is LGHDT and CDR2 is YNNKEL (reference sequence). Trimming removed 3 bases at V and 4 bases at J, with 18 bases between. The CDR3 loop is CASSHLGGGLGTEAFF. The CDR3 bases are TGTGCCAGCAGCCACCTTGGGGGGGGCTTGGGCACTGAAGCTTTCTTT. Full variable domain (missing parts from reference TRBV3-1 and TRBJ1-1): DTAVSQTPKYLVTQMGNDKSIKCEQNLGHDTMYWYKQDSKKFLKIMFSYNNKELIINETVPNRFSPKSPDKAHLNLHINSLELGDSAVYFCASSHLGGGLGTEAFFGQGTRLTVV.